This T cell receptor beta chain was sequenced in a study of Ad26.COV2.S vaccination and SARS-CoV-2 variants. The study's findings and limits: TCR breadth and depth analyses may have underestimated total T cell responses. Spike-specific responses of CD8+ and CD4+ T cells were reported to display substantial breadth after vaccination.

Repertoires were generated with immunoSEQ multiplex PCR, while TCRdb's copy carries only in-frame clones and drops some. The sample yields 180,000 or so clones, around 88% seen once. Note on this clone: Its antigen is undetermined.

Trimming removed 6 bases at V and 0 bases at J, with 8 bases between. There are 13 residues in the CDR3. Germline CDR1 and CDR2: MDHEN and SYDVKM. This sequence was found in a human donor who had recovered from COVID-19. The chain employs TRBV28 and TRBJ1-1; D is possibly TRBD1 (5 bases). The starting material was peripheral blood, obtained after recovery from COVID-19. The CDR3 is CASSQGMNTEAFF. In nucleotides, the CDR3 is TGTGCCAGCAGCCAGGGAATGAACACTGAAGCTTTCTTT.